The clone carrying this TCR beta chain was observed a single time. This sample was included in a study of control samples from healthy donors and cancer patients. Germline values: CDR1 SGHAT, CDR2 FQNNGV. The CDR3 sequence is 11 residues long. V shed 5 bases and J shed 3 bases, with 4 bases lying between them. Some clones are missing from TCRdb's copy, which holds only in-frame ones; the method was immunoSEQ multiplex PCR. This sample has 100,000 to 150,000 clones, with over 80% found just once. Sequencing was done on a sample of PBMCs. This TCR was recovered from a man older than 75 with head and neck cancer. This sequence joins TRBV11-2 and TRBJ1-1, with D hard to call. The CDR3 loop reads CASSPHTEAFF. In DNA, the CDR3 is TGTGCCAGCAGCCCCCACACTGAAGCTTTCTTT.